The 4 T cell receptor beta chains below were found in one sample sequenced in a study of response to subunit inactivated influenza vaccine. TCRdb itself ran the RT-PCR reads through MiXCR, one entry per CDR3 protein. This sample has about 800,000 distinct CDR3 sequences; around 20% occur once, and the top ten carry about 10%. Sequencing was performed on PBMCs from blood, taken 4 to 6 days after vaccination. The receptors here all came from a man over 45 who received an inactivated influenza vaccine.

This clonotype has just a few counts. This sequence joins TRBV4-1 and TRBJ2-3; 7 bases agree with TRBD2. Germline CDR1 reads MGHRA; CDR2 reads YSYEKL. This CDR3 spans 19 amino acids. J was trimmed by 0 bases and V by 6 bases; bases with no gene match: 18. This chain's CDR3 is CASSKLVGGSLPSTDTQYF. In DNA form, the CDR3 reads TGCGCCAGCAGTAAGTTGGTCGGGGGGAGTCTTCCTAGCACAGATACGCAGTATTTT.

This chain links TRBV4-2 with TRBJ2-1; 8 nucleotides match TRBD2. Trimming cost V 1 base and J 1 base; bases outside gene matches: 3. There are 16 residues in the CDR3. Germline assignment: CDR1 LGHNA and CDR2 YNFKEQ. CDR3 sequence: CASSQGGTSSYNEQFF. The CDR3 nucleotides read TGTGCCAGCAGCCAAGGGGGGACTAGTTCCTACAATGAGCAGTTCTTC.

This clonotype was counted ten times or more. The chain joins TRBV12-3 or TRBV12-4 to TRBJ1-1; D might be TRBD1 (5 bases). There are 15 residues in the CDR3. V lost 3 bases and J 5 bases, leaving 16 bases between the germline ends. The DNA for the CDR3 is TGTGCCAGCAGTTTTGGGGGGTCGTTGTCGACTGAAGCTTTCTTT. Translated, it gives CASSFGGSLSTEAFF.

The chain recombines TRBV7-2 with TRBJ2-3; possible D gene TRBD1, 6 bases. Germline V gene data show CDR1 as SGHTA and CDR2 as FQGNSA. The CDR3 contains 15 residues. The V end was cut by 6 bases, the J end by 0 bases, with 13 bases between. CDR3 loop: CASRPLQGSTDTQYF. CDR3 in DNA: TGTGCCAGCAGACCGCTCCAGGGGAGCACAGATACGCAGTATTTT.